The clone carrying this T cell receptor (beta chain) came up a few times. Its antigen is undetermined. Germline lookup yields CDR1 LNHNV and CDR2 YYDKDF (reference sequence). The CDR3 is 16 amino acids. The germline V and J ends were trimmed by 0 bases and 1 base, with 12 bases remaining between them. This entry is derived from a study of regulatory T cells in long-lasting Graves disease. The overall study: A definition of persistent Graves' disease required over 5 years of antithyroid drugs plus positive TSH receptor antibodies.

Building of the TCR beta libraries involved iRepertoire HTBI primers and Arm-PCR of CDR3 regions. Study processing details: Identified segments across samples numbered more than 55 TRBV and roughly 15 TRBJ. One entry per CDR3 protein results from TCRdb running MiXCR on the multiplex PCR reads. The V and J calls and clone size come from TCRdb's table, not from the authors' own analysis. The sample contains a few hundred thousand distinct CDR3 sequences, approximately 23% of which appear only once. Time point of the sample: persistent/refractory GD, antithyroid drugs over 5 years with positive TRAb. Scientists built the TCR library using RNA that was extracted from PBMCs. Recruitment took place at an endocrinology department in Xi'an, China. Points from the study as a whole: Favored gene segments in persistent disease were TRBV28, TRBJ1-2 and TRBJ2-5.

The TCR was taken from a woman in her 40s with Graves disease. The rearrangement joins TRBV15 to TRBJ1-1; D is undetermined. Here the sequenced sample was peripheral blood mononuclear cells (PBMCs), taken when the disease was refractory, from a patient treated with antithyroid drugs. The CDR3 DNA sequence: TGTGCCACCAGCAGAGATTCACCCCGGGCGAACACTGAAGCTTTCTTT. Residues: CATSRDSPRANTEAFF.